This paragraph covers one T cell receptor beta chain sequence. Its antigen is not identified. Per germline, CDR1 LGHNA and CDR2 YSLEER. Deletions cut 5 bases from V and 5 bases from J, with 15 bases between. The CDR3 length is 14 residues. 5'RACE primed at constant segments yielded TCR alpha and TCR beta cDNA libraries bearing sample barcodes and UMIs. TCRdb analysed the 5' RACE reads with MiXCR anew, one entry per CDR3 protein. The sample carries around 300,000 distinct CDR3 sequences, roughly an eighth recorded once. The entry originates in a study of T-cell memory formation after mild COVID-19. Study-wide results and caveats: Largely, contracting CD4+ clones fell within CM and EM, and contracting CD8+ clones within EMRA. Clones that shrank (day 15 to 85) were balanced CD4/CD8, whereas later expanders leaned CD4+.

The material sequenced was PBMCs or a T cell subset sorted from them (not recorded which). This sequence originates from a young man who had mild COVID-19 (a few samples of this study predate the infection). Cell type and time point are not known. V and J are TRBV4-3 and TRBJ1-2; D may be TRBD1 (5 bases). The CDR3 is CASSGSTAYYGYTF. For the CDR3, the DNA is TGCGCCAGCAGCGGATCGACAGCCTATTATGGCTACACCTTC.